These 27 T cell receptor beta chains were all obtained from the same sample, sequenced in a study of OX40 agonist ivuxolimab in advanced cancers. Libraries were prepared by immunoSEQ multiplex PCR; TCRdb keeps only in-frame clonotypes and omits some of them. The data contain more than 70,000 clones, 81% of them singletons. The specimen was CD4+ or CD8+ T cells sorted from blood, collected in a trial of the OX40 agonist ivuxolimab. Receptors originate from an adult with an advanced solid tumor such as melanoma, head and neck, liver or kidney cancer.

The V and J genes are TRBV27 and TRBJ1-1; tentative D call: TRBD1 (5 bases). This CDR3 contains 13 residues. With 2 bases removed from V and 11 bases from J, the gap between germline ends came to 15 bases. CDR1 is MNHEY, CDR2 SMNVEV, per germline (reference sequence). CDR3 in DNA: TGTGCCAGCAGTTTAAACATCGGGGGTTGGGCTTTCTTT. Translation gives CASSLNIGGWAFF.

The J gene is TRBJ1-2, the V gene TRBV19; D is uncertain. This CDR3 has 12 residues. V was cut by 6 bases and J by 6 bases, with 11 bases left in between. Germline V CDR1 and CDR2: LNHDA, SQIVND (reference sequence). The chain's CDR3 is CASRLLTDGYTF. Here the CDR3 DNA reads TGTGCCAGTAGACTCCTTACAGATGGCTACACCTTC.

V and J are TRBV5-1 and TRBJ2-1, with D tentatively TRBD1 (6 bases). V was pared by 0 bases and J by 4 bases, with 8 bases between. Germline V gene lookup returns CDR1 SGHRS and CDR2 YFSETQ. This CDR3 is 14 amino acids long. The CDR3 DNA is TGCGCCAGCAGCTTGGGGGGGCGTTACAATGAGCAGTTCTTC. Encoded protein: CASSLGGRYNEQFF.

V is TRBV9 and J is TRBJ1-1; possible D gene TRBD1, 5 bases. Per germline, CDR1 SGDLS and CDR2 YYNGEE. Trimming pared 2 bases from V and 5 bases from J, leaving 16 bases between. The CDR3 totals 15 residues. In nucleotides, the CDR3 is TGTGCCAGCAGCGTTCGATGGGACGGTTGGACTGAAGCTTTCTTT. Its translation: CASSVRWDGWTEAFF.

In DNA, the CDR3 is TGTGCCAGCAGCCCGGGACAGGGGAGGAACACCATATATTTT. Translated: CASSPGQGRNTIYF. The rearrangement joins TRBV11-3 to TRBJ1-3; 10 bases map to TRBD1. This CDR3 contains 14 residues. CDR1 SGHNT and CDR2 YENEEA come from the germline V gene. Trimming removed 5 bases from V and 7 bases from J; junction bases left unmatched: 5.

For the CDR3, the DNA is TGTGCCAGCAGCTTACAGGGCCTCCCACCCTACGAGCAGTACTTC. It is translated as CASSLQGLPPYEQYF. The chain is built from TRBV5-6 and TRBJ2-7; D may be TRBD1 (6 bases). The V gene's germline CDR1 is SGHDT and CDR2 YYEEEE. CDR3 length: 15 amino acids. V lost 2 bases, J lost 2 bases, and 14 bases lay in between.

The V and J genes are TRBV19 and TRBJ1-5, with D uncertain. Trimming removed 3 bases at V and 2 bases at J, with 8 bases between. The CDR3 has 14 amino acids. Germline values: CDR1 LNHDA, CDR2 SQIVND (reference sequence). Written as DNA, the CDR3 is TGTGCCAGTAGTATCTCTGGGGGCAATCAGCCCCAGCATTTT. As protein: CASSISGGNQPQHF.

This chain links TRBV5-1 with TRBJ2-2, with D perhaps matching TRBD2 (6 bases). V lost 1 base to trimming and J lost 5 bases, with 18 bases between them. Germline CDR1 reads SGHRS; CDR2 reads YFSETQ. The CDR3 spans 17 residues. CDR3 sequence (DNA): TGCGCCAGCAGCTTGAGGAGGGGATCGGGTAGGACCGGGGAGCTGTTTTTT. Translated, it gives CASSLRRGSGRTGELFF. Full variable domain (rest looked up from reference TRBV5-1 and TRBJ2-2): KAGVTQTPRYLIKTRGQQVTLSCSPISGHRSVSWYQQTPGQGLQFLFEYFSETQRNKGNFPGRFSGRQFSNSRSEMNVSTLELGDSALYLCASSLRRGSGRTGELFFGEGSRLTVL.

The V gene is TRBV19, the J gene TRBJ2-4; TRBD2 agrees at 10 bases. With 7 bases clipped from V and 2 bases from J, the junction kept 5 bases outside the gene matches. The V gene's germline CDR1 is LNHDA and CDR2 SQIVND (reference sequence). This CDR3 comprises 15 residues. CDR3 sequence reads: CASKSGRATKNIQYF. For the CDR3, the DNA is TGTGCCAGTAAGAGCGGGAGGGCTACCAAAAACATTCAGTACTTC.

The V gene is TRBV11-3, the J gene TRBJ1-1; D perhaps matches TRBD1 (6 bases). CDR3 length equals 15 residues. Germline V gives CDR1 SGHNT, CDR2 YENEEA. Trimming removed 4 bases at V and 0 bases at J, with 12 bases between. CDR3 amino acids: CASSSRQDLNTEAFF. Written as DNA, the CDR3 is TGTGCCAGCAGCTCCCGACAGGATTTGAACACTGAAGCTTTCTTT.

The chain links TRBV4-1 to TRBJ2-7; 10 positions match TRBD2. Germline V lookup: CDR1 MGHRA, CDR2 YSYEKL. V lost 3 bases to trimming and J lost 4 bases; unmatched junction nucleotides: 6. The CDR3 covers 15 residues. The CDR3, as DNA: TGCGCCAGCAGCCACGGACTAGCGGCATTGTACGAGCAGTACTTC. Its translation is CASSHGLAALYEQYF.

V is TRBV5-1 and J is TRBJ1-4; D possibly corresponds to TRBD1 (5 bases). The CDR3 is 16 residues long. Germline CDR1 and CDR2: SGHRS and YFSETQ. Trimming stripped 3 bases from V and 0 bases from J, with 12 bases between. The CDR3 DNA sequence: TGCGCCAGCAGCTACACCGGGGCAGCAACTAATGAAAAACTGTTTTTT. It yields the protein CASSYTGAATNEKLFF.

This chain uses TRBV5-1 with TRBJ2-3, with D maybe TRBD2 (7 bases). Germline V CDR1 and CDR2: SGHRS, YFSETQ. CDR3 length equals 14 residues. V lost 7 bases to trimming and J lost 5 bases, with 17 bases between them. The CDR3 region is CASGEGGQEDTQYF. The CDR3 DNA reads TGCGCCAGCGGAGAGGGGGGGCAGGAAGATACGCAGTATTTT.

This sequence joins TRBV29-1 and TRBJ2-7; D is possibly TRBD1 or TRBD2 (5 bases each). V lost 7 bases to trimming and J lost 1 base, with 11 bases between them. This CDR3 is 12 amino acids long. Germline V gene data show CDR1 as SQVTM and CDR2 as ANQGSEA. The CDR3 sequence is CSGGSGSYEQYF. The CDR3 coding sequence is TGCAGCGGGGGGTCTGGTTCCTACGAGCAGTACTTC.

This clone was counted a few times. CDR3 protein: CASSTRTSHSGNTIYF. The CDR3 DNA sequence: TGTGCCAGCAGCACCCGGACAAGTCACTCTGGAAACACCATATATTTT. This chain joins TRBV21-1 and TRBJ1-3; the D call TRBD1 from the table was never checked on the DNA. TRBV21-1 represents a pseudogene. CDR3 length: 16 residues.

Regarding this clone: A read error may produce the germline difference seen at one junction end. J is TRBJ2-3 and V is TRBV7-7; possibly TRBD1 for D (6 bases). CDR1 is SSHAT, CDR2 FNYEAQ, per germline (reference sequence). The CDR3 runs to 14 residues. Here the CDR3 DNA reads TGTGCTAGCAGTAAACTGGGGGCAGGAGATACGCAGTATTTT. This encodes CASSKLGAGDTQYF.

This chain connects TRBV9 to TRBJ2-5, with a weak D call TRBD2 (6 bases). The V gene's germline CDR1 is SGDLS and CDR2 YYNGEE. This CDR3 comprises 15 residues. V was shortened by 0 bases and J by 2 bases, with 11 bases between the two germline ends. The CDR3 loop is CASSVAGTSQETQYF. In DNA form, the CDR3 reads TGTGCCAGCAGCGTAGCGGGGACTTCTCAAGAGACCCAGTACTTC.

V usage is TRBV19 and J usage is TRBJ2-7; D unclear. Germline V gene lookup returns CDR1 LNHDA and CDR2 SQIVND (reference sequence). V was clipped by 5 bases and J by 0 bases, with 11 bases between them. This CDR3 spans 14 amino acids. The CDR3 DNA reads TGTGCCAGTAGTTCCCAGTCCCACTCCTACGAGCAGTACTTC. It translates to CASSSQSHSYEQYF.

This chain joins TRBV5-4 and TRBJ1-2; TRBD1 might be the D (5 bases). Germline V gene sequence: CDR1 SGHNT, CDR2 YYREEE (reference sequence). The CDR3 is made up of 14 amino acids. Trimming removed 2 bases at V and 3 bases at J, with 11 bases between. CDR3 in DNA: TGTGCCAGCAGCTTTGATATGGGGGACTATGGCTACACCTTC. It is translated as CASSFDMGDYGYTF.

This chain uses TRBV6-5 with TRBJ1-2; 11 bases line up with TRBD1. Germline CDR1 reads MNHEY; CDR2 reads SVGAGI. Trimming at V came to 6 bases and at J to 8 bases, leaving 5 bases not matched to a gene. The CDR3 runs to 13 residues. The CDR3 loop is CASSRTGGEGYTF. CDR3 bases: TGTGCCAGCAGCAGGACAGGGGGCGAAGGCTACACCTTC.

This chain links TRBV10-2 with TRBJ2-1; TRBD1 might be the D (6 bases). The CDR3 extends over 16 amino acids. Germline assignment: CDR1 WSHSY and CDR2 SAAADI. V was trimmed by 6 bases and J by 1 base, leaving 16 bases between them. The CDR3 DNA reads as TGCGCCAGCAGCGGGCCTCTAGGGGGATCCTACAATGAGCAGTTCTTC. Translation gives CASSGPLGGSYNEQFF.

The rearrangement uses TRBV7-9 and TRBJ2-7; D call uncertain. CDR3 length equals 17 residues. The germline V gene encodes CDR1 SEHNR and CDR2 FQNEAQ (reference sequence). Trimming shortened V by 8 bases and J by 0 bases, and 23 bases separated the two germline ends. CDR3 DNA: TGTGCCAGCTGGGGATTCAGCGAACTCGAAGACTCCTACGAGCAGTACTTC. The encoded protein is CASWGFSELEDSYEQYF. Using reference TRBV7-9 and TRBJ2-7 for the parts outside the CDR3, the full variable domain is DTGVSQNPRHKITKRGQNVTFRCDPISEHNRLYWYRQTLGQGPEFLTYFQNEAQLEKSRLLSDRFSAERPKGSFSTLEIQRTEQGDSAMYLCASWGFSELEDSYEQYFGPGTRLTVT.

The chain uses TRBV4-3 and TRBJ2-1; D may be TRBD2 (6 bases). V lost 1 base, J lost 4 bases, and 11 bases lay in between. CDR3 length: 15 residues. Germline values: CDR1 LGHNA, CDR2 YSLEER. The CDR3 region has the DNA TGCGCCAGCAGCCAAGGGGACTTTCTATACAATGAGCAGTTCTTC. Amino acid sequence: CASSQGDFLYNEQFF.

The rearrangement uses TRBV7-2 and TRBJ2-7, with 13 bases lining up with TRBD2. CDR1 and CDR2 (germline): SGHTA, FQGNSA. The CDR3 contains 15 residues. The ends lost 5 bases at V and 3 bases at J; junction bases unmatched: 4. The CDR3 sequence: CASSATSGRGYEQYF. The CDR3 DNA is TGTGCCAGCAGCGCCACTAGCGGGAGGGGCTACGAGCAGTACTTC.

The gene calls are TRBV7-9 and TRBJ2-7; TRBD1 might be the D (6 bases). This CDR3 has 12 amino acids. Trimming cost V 6 bases and J 2 bases, with 8 bases left between them. Germline assignment: CDR1 SEHNR and CDR2 FQNEAQ (reference sequence). This chain's CDR3 is CASRQGTYEQYF. CDR3 nucleotides: TGTGCCAGCAGACAGGGCACCTACGAGCAGTACTTC.

The chain combines TRBV4-2 with TRBJ2-4; the match to TRBD2 covers 8 bases. The V gene end was trimmed by 0 bases and the J gene end by 1 base; junction bases not matched to a gene: 5. Germline assignment: CDR1 LGHNA and CDR2 YNFKEQ. This CDR3 has 17 residues. CDR3 sequence: CASSQDGAGGAKNIQYF. CDR3 sequence (DNA): TGTGCCAGCAGCCAAGATGGGGCGGGAGGTGCCAAAAACATTCAGTACTTC.

With regard to this clone: At one end the junction does not follow the germline gene, possibly because of a read error. This sequence joins TRBV27 and TRBJ2-5; a possible D gene is TRBD2 (5 bases). The CDR3 totals 17 residues. Germline V gene data show CDR1 as MNHEY and CDR2 as SMNVEV (reference sequence). DNA for the CDR3: TGTGCCAGCAGTTTTAGCCCTCGGGGAACGATCCAACAGACCCAGTACTTC. Translating gives CASSFSPRGTIQQTQYF.